This T cell receptor (beta chain) originates from a study of cytomegalovirus exposure and HLA in healthy donors. Looking at the study overall: Later analysis reported that the approximately 110 validation repertoires shared the platform of the approximately 670 first-cohort repertoires.

The protocol was immunoSEQ multiplex PCR, while the TCRdb copy is restricted to in-frame clones and leaves out a portion. The data hold a few hundred thousand clones, with around 90% observed a single time. Study conclusions and caveats: Cytomegalovirus status was reportedly diagnosed by the classifier with high sensitivity and specificity. A list of around 160 TCR beta chains associated with cytomegalovirus was given.

About this clone: What it recognizes is unknown.

Separation from the 666-subject first cohort characterized the approximately 120-subject validation cohort, to which the donors belonged. Trimming shortened V by 0 bases and J by 5 bases, and 12 bases separated the two germline ends. Germline V gene data show CDR1 as SGHDT and CDR2 as YYEEEE. There are 15 residues in the CDR3. The sample consisted of PBMCs. This clonotype was sampled from a man aged 25-40 years in good health and CMV-seronegative. The gene calls are TRBV5-6 and TRBJ2-1; D is perhaps TRBD2 (5 bases). As DNA, the CDR3 is TGTGCCAGCAGCTTGGGGCAGAGGGCTAACAATGAGCAGTTCTTC. Encoded protein: CASSLGQRANNEQFF.